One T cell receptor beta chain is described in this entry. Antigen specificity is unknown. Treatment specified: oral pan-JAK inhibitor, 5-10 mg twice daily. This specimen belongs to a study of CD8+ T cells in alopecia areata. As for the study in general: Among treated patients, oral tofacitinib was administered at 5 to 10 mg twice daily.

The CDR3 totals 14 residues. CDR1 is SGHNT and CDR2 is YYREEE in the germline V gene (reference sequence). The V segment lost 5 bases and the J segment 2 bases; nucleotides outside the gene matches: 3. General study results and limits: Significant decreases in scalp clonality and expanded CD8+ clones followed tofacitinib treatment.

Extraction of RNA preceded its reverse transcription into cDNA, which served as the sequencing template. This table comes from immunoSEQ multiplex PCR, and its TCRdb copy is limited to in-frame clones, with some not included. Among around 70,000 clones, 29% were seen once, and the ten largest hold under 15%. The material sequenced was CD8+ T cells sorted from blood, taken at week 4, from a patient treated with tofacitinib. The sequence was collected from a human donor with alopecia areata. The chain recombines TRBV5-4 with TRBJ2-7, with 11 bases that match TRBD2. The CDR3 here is CASRPGLAAYEQYF. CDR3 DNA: TGTGCCAGCAGACCGGGACTAGCGGCCTACGAGCAGTACTTC.